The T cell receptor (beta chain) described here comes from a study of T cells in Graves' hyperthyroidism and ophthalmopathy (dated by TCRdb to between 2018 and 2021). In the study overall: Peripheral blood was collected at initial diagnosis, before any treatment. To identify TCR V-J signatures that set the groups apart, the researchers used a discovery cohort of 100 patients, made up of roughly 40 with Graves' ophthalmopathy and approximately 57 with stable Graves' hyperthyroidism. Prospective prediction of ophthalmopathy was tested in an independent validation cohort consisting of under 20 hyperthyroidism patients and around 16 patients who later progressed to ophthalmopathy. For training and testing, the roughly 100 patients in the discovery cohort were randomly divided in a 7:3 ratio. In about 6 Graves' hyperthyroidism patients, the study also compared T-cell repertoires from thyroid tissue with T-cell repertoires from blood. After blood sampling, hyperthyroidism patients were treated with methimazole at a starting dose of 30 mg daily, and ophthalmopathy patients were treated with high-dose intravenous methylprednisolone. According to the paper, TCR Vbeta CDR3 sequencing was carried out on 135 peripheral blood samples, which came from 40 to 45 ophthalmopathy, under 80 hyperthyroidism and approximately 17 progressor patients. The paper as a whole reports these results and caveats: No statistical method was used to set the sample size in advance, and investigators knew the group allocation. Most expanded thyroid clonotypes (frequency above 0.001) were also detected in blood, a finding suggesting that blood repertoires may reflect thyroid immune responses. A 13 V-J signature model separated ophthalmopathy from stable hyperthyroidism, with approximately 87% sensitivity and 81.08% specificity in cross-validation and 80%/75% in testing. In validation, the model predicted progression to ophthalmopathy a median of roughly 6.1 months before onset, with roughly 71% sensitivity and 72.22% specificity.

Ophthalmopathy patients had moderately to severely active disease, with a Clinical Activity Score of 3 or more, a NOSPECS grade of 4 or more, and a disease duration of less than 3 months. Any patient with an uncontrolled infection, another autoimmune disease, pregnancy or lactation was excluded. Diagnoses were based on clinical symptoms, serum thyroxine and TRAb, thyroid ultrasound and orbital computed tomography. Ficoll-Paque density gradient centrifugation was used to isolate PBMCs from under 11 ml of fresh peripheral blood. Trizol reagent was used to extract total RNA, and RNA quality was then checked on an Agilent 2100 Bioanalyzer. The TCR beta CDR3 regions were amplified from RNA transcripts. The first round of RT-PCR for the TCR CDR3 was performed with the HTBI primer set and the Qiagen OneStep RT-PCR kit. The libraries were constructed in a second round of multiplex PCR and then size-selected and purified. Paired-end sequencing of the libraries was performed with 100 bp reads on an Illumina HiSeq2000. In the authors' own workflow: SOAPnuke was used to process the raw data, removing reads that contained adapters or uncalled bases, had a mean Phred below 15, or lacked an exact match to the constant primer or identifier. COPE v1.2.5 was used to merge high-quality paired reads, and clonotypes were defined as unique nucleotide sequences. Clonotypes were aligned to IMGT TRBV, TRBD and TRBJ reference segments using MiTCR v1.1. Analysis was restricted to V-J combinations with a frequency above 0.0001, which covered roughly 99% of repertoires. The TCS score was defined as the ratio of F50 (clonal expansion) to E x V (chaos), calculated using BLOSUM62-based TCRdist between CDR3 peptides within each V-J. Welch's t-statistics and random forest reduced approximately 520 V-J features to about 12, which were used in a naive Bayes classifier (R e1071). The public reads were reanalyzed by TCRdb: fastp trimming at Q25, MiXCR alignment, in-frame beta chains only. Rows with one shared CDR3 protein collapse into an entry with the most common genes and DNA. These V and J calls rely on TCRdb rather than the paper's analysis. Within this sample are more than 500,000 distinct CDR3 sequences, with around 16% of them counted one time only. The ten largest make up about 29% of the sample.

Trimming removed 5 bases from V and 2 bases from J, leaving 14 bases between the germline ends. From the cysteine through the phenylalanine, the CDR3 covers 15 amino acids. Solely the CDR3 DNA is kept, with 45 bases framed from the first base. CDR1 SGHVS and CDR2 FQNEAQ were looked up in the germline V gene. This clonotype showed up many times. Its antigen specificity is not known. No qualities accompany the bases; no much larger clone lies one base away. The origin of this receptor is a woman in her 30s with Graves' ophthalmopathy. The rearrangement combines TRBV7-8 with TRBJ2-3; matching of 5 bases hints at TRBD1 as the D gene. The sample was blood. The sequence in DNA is TGTGCCAGCAGCGCTGGACACCCTTACACAGATACGCAGTATTTT. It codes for CASSAGHPYTDTQYF.